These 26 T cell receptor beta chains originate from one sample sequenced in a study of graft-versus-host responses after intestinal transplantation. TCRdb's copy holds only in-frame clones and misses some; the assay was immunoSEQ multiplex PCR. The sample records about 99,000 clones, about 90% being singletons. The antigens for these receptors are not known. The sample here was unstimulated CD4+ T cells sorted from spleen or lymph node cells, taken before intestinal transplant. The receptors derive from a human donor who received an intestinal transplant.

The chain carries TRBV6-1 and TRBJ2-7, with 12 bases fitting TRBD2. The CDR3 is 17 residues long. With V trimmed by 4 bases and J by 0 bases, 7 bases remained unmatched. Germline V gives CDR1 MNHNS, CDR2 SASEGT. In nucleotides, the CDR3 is TGTGCCAGCAGTGCGACTAGCGGGAGACTCAGCTCCTACGAGCAGTACTTC. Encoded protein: CASSATSGRLSSYEQYF.

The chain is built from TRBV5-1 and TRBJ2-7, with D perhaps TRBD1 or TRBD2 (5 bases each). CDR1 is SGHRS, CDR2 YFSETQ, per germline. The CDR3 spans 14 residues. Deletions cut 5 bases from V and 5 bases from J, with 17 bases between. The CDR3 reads CASRPGAWADEQYF. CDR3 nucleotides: TGCGCCAGCAGGCCCGGGGCCTGGGCTGACGAGCAGTACTTC.

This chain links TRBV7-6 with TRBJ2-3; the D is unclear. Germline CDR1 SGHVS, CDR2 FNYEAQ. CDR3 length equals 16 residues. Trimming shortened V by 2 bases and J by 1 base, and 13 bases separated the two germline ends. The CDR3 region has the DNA TGTGCCAGCAGCTTAAATAGGGCGATGGGCACAGATACGCAGTATTTT. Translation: CASSLNRAMGTDTQYF.

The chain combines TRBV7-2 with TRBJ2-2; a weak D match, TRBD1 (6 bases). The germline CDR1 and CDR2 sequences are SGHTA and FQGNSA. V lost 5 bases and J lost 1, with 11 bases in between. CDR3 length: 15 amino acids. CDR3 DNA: TGTGCCAGCAGCCGGATACAGGGGAACACCGGGGAGCTGTTTTTT. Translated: CASSRIQGNTGELFF.

CDR3 in DNA: TGTGCCAGCCGGACTAGCGGGAGTTATAATACATATGAGCAGTTCTTC. Its protein product is CASRTSGSYNTYEQFF. The chain couples TRBV19 to TRBJ2-1; 13 nucleotides agree with TRBD2. CDR1 and CDR2 from the germline V gene are LNHDA and SQIVND (reference sequence). The CDR3 runs 16 residues. The trim removed 9 bases at V and 8 bases at J, leaving 13 bases unmatched.

The DNA for the CDR3 is TGCAGCGTTGAACGGACAGCTTACACTGAAGCTTTCTTT. Protein product: CSVERTAYTEAFF. V gene TRBV29-1 combines with J gene TRBJ1-1; D may be TRBD1 (6 bases). Trimming left V 2 bases short and J 3 bases short, with 10 bases between. The CDR3 consists of 13 residues. The germline CDR1 and CDR2 sequences are SQVTM and ANQGSEA. Supplemented by reference TRBV29-1 and TRBJ1-1, the full variable domain reads SAVISQKPSRDICQRGTSLTIQCQVDSQVTMMFWYRQQPGQSLTLIATANQGSEATYESGFVIDKFPISRPNLTFSTLTVSNMSPEDSSIYLCSVERTAYTEAFFGQGTRLTVV.

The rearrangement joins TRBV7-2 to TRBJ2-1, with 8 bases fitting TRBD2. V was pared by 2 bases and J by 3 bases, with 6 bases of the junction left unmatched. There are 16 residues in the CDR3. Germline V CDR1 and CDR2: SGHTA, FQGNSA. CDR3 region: CASSLTGLAGYNEQFF. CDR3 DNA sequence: TGTGCCAGCAGCTTAACCGGACTAGCCGGCTACAATGAGCAGTTCTTC.

The DNA of the CDR3 is TGTGCCAGCAGCCCAGATCCGGGGGTGGAGACCCAGTACTTC. This encodes CASSPDPGVETQYF. The V gene is TRBV9, the J gene TRBJ2-5; a weak D match, TRBD2 (6 bases). The V gene lost 4 bases and the J gene lost 5 bases, with 15 bases spanning the gap. The CDR3 extends over 14 amino acids. The germline V gene encodes CDR1 SGDLS and CDR2 YYNGEE.

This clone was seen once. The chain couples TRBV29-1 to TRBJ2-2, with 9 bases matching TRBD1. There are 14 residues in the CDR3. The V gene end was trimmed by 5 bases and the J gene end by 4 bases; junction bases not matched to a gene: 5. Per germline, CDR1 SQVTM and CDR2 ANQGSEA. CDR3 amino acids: CSVSGTGLTGELFF. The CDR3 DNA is TGCAGCGTTTCCGGGACAGGGCTCACCGGGGAGCTGTTTTTT.

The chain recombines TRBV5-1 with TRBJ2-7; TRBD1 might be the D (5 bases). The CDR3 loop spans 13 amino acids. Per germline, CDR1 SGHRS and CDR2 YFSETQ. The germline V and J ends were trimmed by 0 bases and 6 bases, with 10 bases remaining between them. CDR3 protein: CASSLGQGIEQYF. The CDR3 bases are TGCGCCAGCAGCTTGGGTCAGGGCATCGAGCAGTACTTC.

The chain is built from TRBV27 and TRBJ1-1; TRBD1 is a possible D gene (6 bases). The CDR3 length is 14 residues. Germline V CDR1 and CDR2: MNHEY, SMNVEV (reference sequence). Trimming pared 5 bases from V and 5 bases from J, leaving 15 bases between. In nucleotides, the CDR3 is TGTGCCAGCAGTCGGTTGGGGGCCTCAACTGAAGCTTTCTTT. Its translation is CASSRLGASTEAFF.

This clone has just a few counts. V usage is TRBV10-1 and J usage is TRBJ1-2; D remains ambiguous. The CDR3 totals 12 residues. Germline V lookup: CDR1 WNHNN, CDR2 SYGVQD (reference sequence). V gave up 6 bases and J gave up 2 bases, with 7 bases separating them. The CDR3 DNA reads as TGCGCCAGCAGGGGGAGAAACTATGGCTACACCTTC. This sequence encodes CASRGRNYGYTF.

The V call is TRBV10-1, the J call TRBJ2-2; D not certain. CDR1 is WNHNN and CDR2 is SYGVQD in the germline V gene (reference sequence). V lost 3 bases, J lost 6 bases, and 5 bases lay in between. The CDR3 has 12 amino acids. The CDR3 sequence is CASSDGAGELFF. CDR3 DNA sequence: TGCGCCAGCAGTGATGGGGCCGGGGAGCTGTTTTTT.

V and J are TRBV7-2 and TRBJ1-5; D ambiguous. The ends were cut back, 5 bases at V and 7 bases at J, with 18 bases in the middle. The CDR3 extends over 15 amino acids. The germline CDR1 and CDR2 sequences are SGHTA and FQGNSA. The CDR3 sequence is CASSLFSRVGQPQHF. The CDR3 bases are TGTGCCAGCAGCCTCTTCTCTAGGGTTGGGCAGCCCCAGCATTTT.

CDR3 sequence reads: CASSRQGYYGYTF. The CDR3 DNA follows: TGTGCCAGCAGCCGACAGGGCTATTATGGCTACACCTTC. V usage is TRBV7-9 and J usage is TRBJ1-2; TRBD1 matches at 7 bases. Germline-derived CDR1 and CDR2 are SEHNR and FQNEAQ (reference sequence). The length of the CDR3 is 13 residues. V lost 5 bases, J lost 5 bases, and 5 bases stayed unmatched.

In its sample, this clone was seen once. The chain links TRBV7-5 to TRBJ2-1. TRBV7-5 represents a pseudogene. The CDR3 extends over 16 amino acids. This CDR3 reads CVRTPRDRRKGNEQFF. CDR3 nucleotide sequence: TGTGTCAGAACTCCTAGGGACCGAAGAAAAGGGAATGAGCAGTTCTTC.

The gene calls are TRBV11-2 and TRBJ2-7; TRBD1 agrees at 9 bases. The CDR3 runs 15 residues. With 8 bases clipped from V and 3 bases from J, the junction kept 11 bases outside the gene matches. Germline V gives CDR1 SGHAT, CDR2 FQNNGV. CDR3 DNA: TGTGCCAGCGGATCAACAGGGGGCCCGCTCTACGAGCAGTACTTC. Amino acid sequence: CASGSTGGPLYEQYF.

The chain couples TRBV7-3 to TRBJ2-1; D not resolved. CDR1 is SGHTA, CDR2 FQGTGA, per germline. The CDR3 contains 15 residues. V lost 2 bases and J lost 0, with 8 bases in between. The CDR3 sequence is CASSLDTGSYNEQFF. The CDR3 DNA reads TGTGCCAGCAGCTTAGACACCGGCTCCTACAATGAGCAGTTCTTC.

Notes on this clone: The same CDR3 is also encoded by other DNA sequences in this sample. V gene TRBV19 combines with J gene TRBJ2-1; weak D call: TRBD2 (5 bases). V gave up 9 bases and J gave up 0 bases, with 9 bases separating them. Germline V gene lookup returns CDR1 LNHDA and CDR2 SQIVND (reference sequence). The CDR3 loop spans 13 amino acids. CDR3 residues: CASRGSSYNEQFF. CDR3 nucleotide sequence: TGTGCCAGCAGAGGGAGCTCCTACAATGAGCAGTTCTTC.

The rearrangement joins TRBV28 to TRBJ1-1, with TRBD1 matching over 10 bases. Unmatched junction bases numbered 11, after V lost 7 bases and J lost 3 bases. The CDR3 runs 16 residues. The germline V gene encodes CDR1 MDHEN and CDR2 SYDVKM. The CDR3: CASMTPGTGVYTEAFF. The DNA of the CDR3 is TGTGCCAGCATGACACCCGGGACAGGGGTCTACACTGAAGCTTTCTTT.

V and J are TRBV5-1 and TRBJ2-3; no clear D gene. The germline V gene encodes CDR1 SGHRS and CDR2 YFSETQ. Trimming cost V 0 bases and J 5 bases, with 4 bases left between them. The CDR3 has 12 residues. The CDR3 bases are TGCGCCAGCAGCTTGGTTGGAGATACGCAGTATTTT. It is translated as CASSLVGDTQYF.

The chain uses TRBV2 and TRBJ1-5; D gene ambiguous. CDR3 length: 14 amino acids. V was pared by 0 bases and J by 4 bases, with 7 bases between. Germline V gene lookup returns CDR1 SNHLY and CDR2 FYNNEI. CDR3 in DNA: TGTGCCAGCAGTGAAGCGCAAGGGAATCAGCCCCAGCATTTT. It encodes CASSEAQGNQPQHF.

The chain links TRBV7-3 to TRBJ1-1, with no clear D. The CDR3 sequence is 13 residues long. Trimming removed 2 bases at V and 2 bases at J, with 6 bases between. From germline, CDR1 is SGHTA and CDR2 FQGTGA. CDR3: CASSLWRNTEAFF. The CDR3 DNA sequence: TGTGCCAGCAGCTTATGGCGTAACACTGAAGCTTTCTTT.

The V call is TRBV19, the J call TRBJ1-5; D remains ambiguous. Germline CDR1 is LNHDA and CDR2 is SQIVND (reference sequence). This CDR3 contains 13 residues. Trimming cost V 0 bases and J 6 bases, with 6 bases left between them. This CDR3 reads CASSIDLVQPQHF. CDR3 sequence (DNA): TGTGCCAGTAGTATAGATCTGGTTCAGCCCCAGCATTTT.

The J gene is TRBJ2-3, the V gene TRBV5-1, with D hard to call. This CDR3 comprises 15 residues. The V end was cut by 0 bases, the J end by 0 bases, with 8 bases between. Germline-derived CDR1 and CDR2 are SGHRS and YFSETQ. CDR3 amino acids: CASSLVGQSTDTQYF. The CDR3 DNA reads TGCGCCAGCAGCTTGGTAGGCCAAAGCACAGATACGCAGTATTTT.

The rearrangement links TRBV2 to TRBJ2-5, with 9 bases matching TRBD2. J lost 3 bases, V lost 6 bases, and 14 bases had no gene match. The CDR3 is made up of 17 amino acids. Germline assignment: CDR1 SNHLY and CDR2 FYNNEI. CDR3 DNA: TGTGCCAGCAGGGAATTTAGCGGGAGAGGGATTAAAGAGACCCAGTACTTC. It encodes CASREFSGRGIKETQYF.